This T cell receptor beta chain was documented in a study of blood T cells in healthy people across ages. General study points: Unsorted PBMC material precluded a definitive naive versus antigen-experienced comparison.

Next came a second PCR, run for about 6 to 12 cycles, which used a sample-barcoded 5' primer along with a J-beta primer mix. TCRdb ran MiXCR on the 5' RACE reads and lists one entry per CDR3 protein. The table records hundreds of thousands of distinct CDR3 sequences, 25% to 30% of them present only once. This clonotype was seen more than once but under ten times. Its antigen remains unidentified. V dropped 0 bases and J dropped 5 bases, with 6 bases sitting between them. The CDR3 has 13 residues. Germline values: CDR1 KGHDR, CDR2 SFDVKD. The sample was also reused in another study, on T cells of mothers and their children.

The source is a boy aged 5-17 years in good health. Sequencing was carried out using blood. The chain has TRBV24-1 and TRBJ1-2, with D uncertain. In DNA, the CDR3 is TGTGCCACCAGTGATTTGATGGGGTATGGCTACACCTTC. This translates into CATSDLMGYGYTF.